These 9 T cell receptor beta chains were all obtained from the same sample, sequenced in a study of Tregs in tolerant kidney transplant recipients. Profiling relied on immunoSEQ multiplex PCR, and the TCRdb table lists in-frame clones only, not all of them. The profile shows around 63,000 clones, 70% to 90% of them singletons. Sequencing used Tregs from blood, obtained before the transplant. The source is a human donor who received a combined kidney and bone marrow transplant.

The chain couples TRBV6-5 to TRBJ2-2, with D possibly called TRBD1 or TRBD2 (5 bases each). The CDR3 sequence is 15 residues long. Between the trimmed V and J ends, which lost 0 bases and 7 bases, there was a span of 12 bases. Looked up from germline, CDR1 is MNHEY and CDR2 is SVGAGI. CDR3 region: CASSYSTGRSGELFF. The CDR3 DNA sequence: TGTGCCAGCAGTTACTCGACGGGACGAAGCGGGGAGCTGTTTTTT.

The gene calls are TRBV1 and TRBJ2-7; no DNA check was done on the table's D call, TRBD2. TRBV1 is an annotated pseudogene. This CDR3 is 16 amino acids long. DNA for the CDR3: TGCACCAGCAGCCAGGATCTAGCGGTTTATTACTACGAGCAGTACTTC. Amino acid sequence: CTSSQDLAVYYYEQYF.

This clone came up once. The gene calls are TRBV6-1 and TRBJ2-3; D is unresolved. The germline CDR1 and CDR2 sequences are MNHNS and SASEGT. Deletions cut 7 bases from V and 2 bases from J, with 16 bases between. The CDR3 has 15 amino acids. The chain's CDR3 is CASILLKSFTDTQYF. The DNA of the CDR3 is TGTGCCAGCATCTTATTAAAAAGTTTCACAGATACGCAGTATTTT.

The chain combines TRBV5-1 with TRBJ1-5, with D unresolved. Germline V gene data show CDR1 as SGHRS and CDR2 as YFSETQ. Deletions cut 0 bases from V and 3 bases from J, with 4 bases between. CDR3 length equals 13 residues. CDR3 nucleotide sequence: TGCGCCAGCAGCTTGGAGCCCAATCAGCCCCAGCATTTT. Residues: CASSLEPNQPQHF.

For the CDR3, the DNA is TGTGCCGGGAGGAAGCGGGGGGCGCATGAGCAGTTCTTC. Protein product: CAGRKRGAHEQFF. The chain has TRBV6-1 and TRBJ2-1; TRBD2 matches at 9 bases. Trimming cost V 11 bases and J 8 bases; bases outside gene matches: 10. This CDR3 spans 13 amino acids. The V gene's germline CDR1 is MNHNS and CDR2 SASEGT.

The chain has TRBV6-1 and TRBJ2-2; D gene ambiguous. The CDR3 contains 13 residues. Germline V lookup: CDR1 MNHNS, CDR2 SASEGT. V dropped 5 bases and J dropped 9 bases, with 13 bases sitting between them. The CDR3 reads CASSSRLLRELFF. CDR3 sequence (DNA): TGTGCCAGCAGTTCCCGCCTTTTACGGGAGCTGTTTTTT.

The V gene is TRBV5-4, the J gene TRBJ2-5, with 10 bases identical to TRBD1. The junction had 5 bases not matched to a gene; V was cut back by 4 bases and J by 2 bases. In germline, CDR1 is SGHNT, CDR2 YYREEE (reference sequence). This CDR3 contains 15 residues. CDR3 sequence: CASSPGDRGQETQYF. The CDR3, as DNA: TGTGCCAGCAGCCCCGGGGACAGGGGACAAGAGACCCAGTACTTC.

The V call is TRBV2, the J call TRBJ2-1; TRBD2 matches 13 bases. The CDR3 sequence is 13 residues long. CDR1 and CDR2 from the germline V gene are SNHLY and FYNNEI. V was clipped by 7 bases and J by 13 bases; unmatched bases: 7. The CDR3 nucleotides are TGTGCCAGCATGACTAGCGGGGGGCCGAAACAGTTCTTC. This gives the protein CASMTSGGPKQFF.

DNA for the CDR3: TGCGCCAGCAGCGGGGAGAGGAATTCCTACAATGAGCAGTTCTTC. Amino acids: CASSGERNSYNEQFF. J is TRBJ2-1 and V is TRBV4-1, with D tentatively TRBD2 (5 bases). This CDR3 has 15 amino acids. The V gene's germline CDR1 is MGHRA and CDR2 YSYEKL. V was cut by 5 bases and J by 1 base, with 12 bases left in between.